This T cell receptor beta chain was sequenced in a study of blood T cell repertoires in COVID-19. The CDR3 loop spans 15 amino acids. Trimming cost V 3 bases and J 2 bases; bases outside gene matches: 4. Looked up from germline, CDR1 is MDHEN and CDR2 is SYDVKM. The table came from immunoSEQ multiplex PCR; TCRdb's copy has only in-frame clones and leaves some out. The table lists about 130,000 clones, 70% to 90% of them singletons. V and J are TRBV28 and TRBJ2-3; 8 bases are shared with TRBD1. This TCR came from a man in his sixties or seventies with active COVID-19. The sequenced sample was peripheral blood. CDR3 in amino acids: CASSFGQGDTDTQYF. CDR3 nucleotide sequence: TGTGCCAGCAGTTTCGGACAGGGAGACACAGATACGCAGTATTTT.